The 27 T cell receptor beta chains below come from one sample, sequenced in a study of T cell responses to AZD1222 COVID-19 vaccine. Profiled with immunoSEQ multiplex PCR; TCRdb holds only in-frame clones, not every one. In the table there are about 92,000 clones, about nine tenths of which are singletons. The starting material was peripheral blood, obtained on day 0 of AZD1222 vaccination. These receptors were taken from an adult in good health.

The chain carries TRBV6-5 and TRBJ1-5; D is unresolved. The CDR3 has 14 residues. Germline CDR1 reads MNHEY; CDR2 reads SVGAGI. The V and J ends lost 8 bases and 5 bases respectively, with 16 bases between them. The CDR3 DNA is TGTGCCAGCGCCGGAGGGTCCGCCTATCAGCCCCAGCATTTT. Protein product: CASAGGSAYQPQHF.

This clone was seen a few times. This chain links TRBV7-2 with TRBJ2-5, with D tentatively TRBD2 (5 bases). Trimming shortened V by 7 bases and J by 7 bases, and 16 bases separated the two germline ends. The CDR3 length is 13 residues. CDR1 and CDR2 (germline): SGHTA, FQGNSA. The CDR3 DNA is TGTGCCAGCACCGACCCGGCCGCGGGGACCCAGTACTTC. Translated: CASTDPAAGTQYF.

The chain joins TRBV6-5 to TRBJ1-6; 10 bases agree with TRBD1. The length of the CDR3 is 15 residues. Germline assignment: CDR1 MNHEY and CDR2 SVGAGI. V gave up 0 bases and J gave up 11 bases; unmatched junction bases: 4. CDR3 nucleotides: TGTGCCAGCAGTTACTCTCGACAGGGGGCTCCACCCCTCCACTTT. It encodes CASSYSRQGAPPLHF.

The chain couples TRBV5-4 to TRBJ2-7, with D unresolved. CDR3 length: 13 amino acids. Trimming cost V 5 bases and J 1 base, with 10 bases left between them. CDR1 SGHNT and CDR2 YYREEE come from the germline V gene (reference sequence). The CDR3 reads CASSLPLSYEQYF. The CDR3 bases are TGTGCCAGCAGTTTGCCCCTATCCTACGAGCAGTACTTC. Full variable domain (outside the CDR3, taken from reference TRBV5-4 and TRBJ2-7): ETGVTQSPTHLIKTRGQQVTLRCSSQSGHNTVSWYQQALGQGPQFIFQYYREEENGRGNFPPRFSGLQFPNYSSELNVNALELDDSALYLCASSLPLSYEQYFGPGTRLTVT.

The J gene is TRBJ2-7, the V gene TRBV5-1; 8 positions agree with TRBD2. Trimming at V came to 0 bases and at J to 5 bases, leaving 7 bases not matched to a gene. Germline values: CDR1 SGHRS, CDR2 YFSETQ. CDR3 size: 15 residues. This CDR3 reads CASSLAGTRRDEQYF. The CDR3 DNA sequence: TGCGCCAGCAGCTTGGCCGGGACTAGAAGAGACGAGCAGTACTTC.

This chain connects TRBV6-5 to TRBJ2-1, with D uncertain. V lost 6 bases, J lost 7 bases, and 16 bases lay in between. CDR1 is MNHEY, CDR2 SVGAGI, per germline. The CDR3 totals 14 residues. DNA for the CDR3: TGTGCCAGCAGGAGAGACGGAGCTGGAAATGAGCAGTTCTTC. Translating gives CASRRDGAGNEQFF.

The chain carries TRBV6-5 and TRBJ2-3; D unresolved. CDR1 MNHEY and CDR2 SVGAGI come from the germline V gene. This CDR3 contains 15 residues. V gave up 2 bases and J gave up 4 bases, with 13 bases separating them. For the CDR3, the DNA is TGTGCCAGCAGTTACCGGGCCGAACCCTCAGATACGCAGTATTTT. Translating it yields CASSYRAEPSDTQYF.

This chain joins TRBV7-2 and TRBJ2-7; 11 nucleotides align to TRBD2. CDR1 and CDR2 (germline): SGHTA, FQGNSA. The trim removed 4 bases at V and 6 bases at J, leaving 8 bases unmatched. CDR3 length: 15 amino acids. The CDR3 nucleotides are TGTGCCAGCAGCTCCAATAGCGGGAGGGCCGCCGAGCAGTACTTC. Translation gives CASSSNSGRAAEQYF.

The chain couples TRBV5-1 to TRBJ1-1; D may be TRBD1 (6 bases). Germline assignment: CDR1 SGHRS and CDR2 YFSETQ. The germline V and J ends were trimmed by 2 bases and 0 bases, with 11 bases remaining between them. The CDR3 totals 15 residues. As DNA, the CDR3 is TGCGCCAGCAGCTTCGGACAGACCATGAACACTGAAGCTTTCTTT. Amino acid sequence: CASSFGQTMNTEAFF.

The chain carries TRBV2 and TRBJ1-4; TRBD1 matches 8 bases. There are 13 residues in the CDR3. Per the germline V gene, CDR1 is SNHLY and CDR2 is FYNNEI. The trim removed 5 bases at V and 7 bases at J, leaving 3 bases unmatched. CDR3 DNA: TGTGCCAGCAGTTTAACAGGGGGTGAAAAACTGTTTTTT. This translates into CASSLTGGEKLFF. Full variable domain (outside the CDR3, taken from reference TRBV2 and TRBJ1-4): EPEVTQTPSHQVTQMGQEVILRCVPISNHLYFYWYRQILGQKVEFLVSFYNNEISEKSEIFDDQFSVERPDGSNFTLKIRSTKLEDSAMYFCASSLTGGEKLFFGSGTQLSVL.

CDR3 bases: TGTGCCACCAGCAGGACAGGTCCTCAAGCTTTCTTT. It encodes CATSRTGPQAFF. This sequence joins TRBV15 and TRBJ1-1; TRBD1 might be the D (6 bases). This CDR3 comprises 12 residues. V lost 3 bases, J lost 9 bases, and 11 bases lay in between. Germline V gives CDR1 LNHNV, CDR2 YYDKDF (reference sequence).

The chain has TRBV20-1 and TRBJ2-3; TRBD2 agrees at 10 bases. With V trimmed by 3 bases and J by 2 bases, 5 bases remained unmatched. The V gene's germline CDR1 is DFQATT and CDR2 SNEGSKA (reference sequence). CDR3 length: 15 residues. This CDR3 is CSASYSGGPTDTQYF. In nucleotides, the CDR3 is TGCAGTGCTAGTTATAGCGGGGGGCCCACAGATACGCAGTATTTT.

This chain connects TRBV18 to TRBJ1-2, with D possibly TRBD1 on 6 matching bases. This CDR3 spans 15 amino acids. V was shortened by 0 bases and J by 5 bases, with 13 bases between the two germline ends. Germline CDR1 and CDR2: KGHSH and LQKENI. The CDR3 DNA reads TGTGCCAGCTCACCACCGACAGGAACCCCATATGGCTACACCTTC. Its translation is CASSPPTGTPYGYTF.

The genes are TRBV12-3 or TRBV12-4 and TRBJ2-7; D may be TRBD1 or TRBD2 (5 bases each). With 4 bases removed from V and 6 bases from J, the gap between germline ends came to 13 bases. The CDR3 is 13 residues long. This CDR3 is CASSSSTGREQYF. The DNA of the CDR3 is TGTGCCAGCAGTTCATCTACGGGGCGCGAGCAGTACTTC.

The rearrangement links TRBV7-9 to TRBJ1-1, with D tentatively TRBD1 (5 bases). Germline-derived CDR1 and CDR2 are SEHNR and FQNEAQ (reference sequence). The CDR3 runs 14 residues. The ends were cut back, 6 bases at V and 3 bases at J, with 14 bases in the middle. In nucleotides, the CDR3 is TGTGCCAGCAGTAGACGGGGGTCGGACACTGAAGCTTTCTTT. This gives the protein CASSRRGSDTEAFF.

The V and J genes are TRBV3-1 (or the pseudogene TRBV3-2) and TRBJ1-4; D is unresolved. The germline gives CDR1 LGHDT, CDR2 YNNKEL (reference sequence). The CDR3 totals 16 residues. The ends were cut back, 1 base at V and 5 bases at J, with 14 bases in the middle. CDR3 nucleotide sequence: TGTGCCAGCAGCCAAGTTTTCGGTGGAGGGAATGAAAAACTGTTTTTT. It codes for CASSQVFGGGNEKLFF.

This clone has just a few counts. The chain uses TRBV28 and TRBJ2-7; 9 nucleotides match TRBD1. Trimming at V came to 11 bases and at J to 6 bases, leaving 17 bases not matched to a gene. Germline loops: CDR1 MDHEN, CDR2 SYDVKM. The CDR3 runs to 15 residues. CDR3 DNA sequence: TGTGCCGTGGGACAGGGTGGCCTCCGGCTAAGCGAGCAGTACTTC. Translating gives CAVGQGGLRLSEQYF.

This clone has only a few counts. The chain employs TRBV18 and TRBJ2-3, with TRBD2 identical over 10 bases. The germline CDR1 and CDR2 sequences are KGHSH and LQKENI. The V segment lost 5 bases and the J segment 2 bases; nucleotides outside the gene matches: 7. CDR3 length equals 16 residues. DNA for the CDR3: TGTGCCAGCTCAACCTCACTAGCGGGGCTCACAGATACGCAGTATTTT. It encodes CASSTSLAGLTDTQYF.

The chain is built from TRBV6-6 and TRBJ2-5; TRBD1 matches 10 bases. With 0 bases clipped from V and 5 bases from J, the junction kept 6 bases outside the gene matches. The germline CDR1 and CDR2 sequences are MNHNY and SVGAGI (reference sequence). CDR3 length equals 16 residues. This CDR3 is CASSYSRQGARETQYF. The DNA for the CDR3 is TGTGCCAGCAGTTACTCGCGACAGGGGGCGAGGGAGACCCAGTACTTC.

The genes are TRBV30 and TRBJ2-3; 11 nucleotides align to TRBD2. The CDR3 loop spans 14 amino acids. Germline assignment: CDR1 GTSNPN and CDR2 SVGIG (reference sequence). Trimming removed 4 bases from V and 2 bases from J; junction bases left unmatched: 2. The CDR3 DNA is TGTGCCTGGAAGACTAGCGGGAACACAGATACGCAGTATTTT. The encoded protein is CAWKTSGNTDTQYF.

J is TRBJ2-3 and V is TRBV11-2; tentative D call: TRBD1 (6 bases). Germline CDR1 and CDR2: SGHAT and FQNNGV. Trimming took 1 base from V and 2 from J, leaving 13 bases between them. The CDR3 spans 16 residues. Here the CDR3 reads CASSLAHRAATDTQYF. CDR3 nucleotide sequence: TGTGCCAGCAGCTTAGCCCACAGGGCAGCCACAGATACGCAGTATTTT.

In this sample, this clone turned up once. The rearrangement joins TRBV5-6 to TRBJ1-1; the D gene is possibly TRBD1 (5 bases). The CDR3 totals 14 residues. Looked up from germline, CDR1 is SGHDT and CDR2 is YYEEEE. V was pared by 4 bases and J by 3 bases, with 13 bases between. The CDR3: CASSRRGRDTEAFF. Here the CDR3 DNA reads TGTGCCAGCAGCCGCCGGGGACGGGACACTGAAGCTTTCTTT.

This chain connects TRBV7-2 to TRBJ2-3; no clear D. The CDR3 consists of 16 residues. V gave up 3 bases and J gave up 0 bases, with 13 bases separating them. Germline CDR1 reads SGHTA; CDR2 reads FQGNSA. CDR3 amino acids: CASSFPGGPSTDTQYF. The CDR3 bases are TGTGCCAGCAGCTTCCCCGGCGGACCTAGCACAGATACGCAGTATTTT.

The rearrangement links TRBV7-9 to TRBJ1-6; D might be TRBD1 (5 bases). The CDR3 sequence is 15 residues long. Germline V gene lookup returns CDR1 SEHNR and CDR2 FQNEAQ (reference sequence). V shed 4 bases and J shed 7 bases, with 14 bases lying between them. DNA of the CDR3: TGTGCCAGCAGCTCAGTACGGGGGAAAAATTCACCCCTCCACTTT. It specifies CASSSVRGKNSPLHF.

The V and J genes are TRBV7-8 and TRBJ1-1; D might be TRBD1 (5 bases). Deletions cut 7 bases from V and 4 bases from J, with 16 bases between. This CDR3 spans 14 amino acids. Per the germline V gene, CDR1 is SGHVS and CDR2 is FQNEAQ. The CDR3 is CASIFQIGGTEAFF. DNA for the CDR3: TGTGCCAGCATTTTTCAAATTGGGGGCACTGAAGCTTTCTTT.

The J gene is TRBJ1-3, the V gene TRBV18; D is ambiguous. In germline, CDR1 is KGHSH, CDR2 LQKENI. V was trimmed by 2 bases and J by 1 base, leaving 12 bases between them. This CDR3 region has 16 residues. The CDR3: CASSPNRGRSGNTIYF. The CDR3 coding sequence is TGTGCCAGCTCACCAAACCGGGGAAGGTCTGGAAACACCATATATTTT.

The rearrangement joins TRBV18 to TRBJ2-7, with unresolved D. The CDR3 covers 13 residues. Germline values: CDR1 KGHSH, CDR2 LQKENI. V was shortened by 9 bases and J by 1 base, with 13 bases between the two germline ends. For the CDR3, the DNA is TGTGCCAGTGCCTCGGGTTCATCCTACGAGCAGTACTTC. As protein: CASASGSSYEQYF.